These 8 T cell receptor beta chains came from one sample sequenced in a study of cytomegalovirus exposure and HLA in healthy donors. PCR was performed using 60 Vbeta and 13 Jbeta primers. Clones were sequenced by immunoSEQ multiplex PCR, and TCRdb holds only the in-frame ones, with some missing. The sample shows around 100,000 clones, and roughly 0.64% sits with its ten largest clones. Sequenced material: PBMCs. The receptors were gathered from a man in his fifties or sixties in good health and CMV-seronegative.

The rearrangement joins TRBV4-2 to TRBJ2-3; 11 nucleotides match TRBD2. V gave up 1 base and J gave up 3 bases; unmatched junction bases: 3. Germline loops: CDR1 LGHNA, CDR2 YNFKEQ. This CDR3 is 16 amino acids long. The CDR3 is CASSQVAGGPTDTQYF. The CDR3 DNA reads TGTGCCAGCAGCCAAGTAGCGGGAGGGCCAACAGATACGCAGTATTTT.

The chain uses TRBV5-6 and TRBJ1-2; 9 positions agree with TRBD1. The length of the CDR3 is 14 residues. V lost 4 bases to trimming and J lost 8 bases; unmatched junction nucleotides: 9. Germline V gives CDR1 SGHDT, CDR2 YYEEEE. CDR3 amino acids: CASSRDRAGRGYTF. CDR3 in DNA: TGTGCCAGCAGCCGGGACAGGGCAGGAAGAGGCTACACCTTC.

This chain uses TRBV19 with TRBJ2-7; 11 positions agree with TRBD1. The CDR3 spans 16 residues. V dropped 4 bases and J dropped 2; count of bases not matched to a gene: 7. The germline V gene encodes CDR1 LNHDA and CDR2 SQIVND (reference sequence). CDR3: CASSRGTGGNTYEQYF. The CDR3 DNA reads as TGTGCCAGTAGTAGGGGGACAGGGGGTAACACCTACGAGCAGTACTTC.

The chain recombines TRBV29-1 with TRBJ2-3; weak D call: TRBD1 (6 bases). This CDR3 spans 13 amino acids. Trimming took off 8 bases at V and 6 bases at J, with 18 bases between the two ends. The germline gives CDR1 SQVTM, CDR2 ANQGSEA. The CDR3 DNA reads TGCAGCTCCTCTCCCTTCCAGGGGGATACGCAGTATTTT. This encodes CSSSPFQGDTQYF.

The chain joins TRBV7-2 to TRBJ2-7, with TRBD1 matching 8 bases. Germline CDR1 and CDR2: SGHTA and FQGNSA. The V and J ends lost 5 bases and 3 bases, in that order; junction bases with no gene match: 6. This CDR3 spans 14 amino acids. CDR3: CASSGRTGGYEQYF. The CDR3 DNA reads TGTGCCAGCAGCGGCCGTACAGGGGGCTACGAGCAGTACTTC.

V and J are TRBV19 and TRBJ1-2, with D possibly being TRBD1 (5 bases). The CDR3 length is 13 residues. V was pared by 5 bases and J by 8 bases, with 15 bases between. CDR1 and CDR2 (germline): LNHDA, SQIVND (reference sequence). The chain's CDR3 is CASSVSRGVGYTF. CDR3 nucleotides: TGTGCCAGTAGTGTGAGTAGGGGTGTCGGCTACACCTTC.

CDR3 protein: CASSLALAGESYEQYF. In DNA, the CDR3 is TGCGCCAGCAGCTTGGCCCTAGCGGGGGAGTCCTACGAGCAGTACTTC. The rearrangement uses TRBV5-1 and TRBJ2-7, with TRBD2 identical over 10 bases. The CDR3 is 16 amino acids. Trimming at V came to 0 bases and at J to 1 base, leaving 4 bases not matched to a gene. In germline, CDR1 is SGHRS, CDR2 YFSETQ. The variable domain in full, with the rest retrieved from reference TRBV5-1 and TRBJ2-7, is KAGVTQTPRYLIKTRGQQVTLSCSPISGHRSVSWYQQTPGQGLQFLFEYFSETQRNKGNFPGRFSGRQFSNSRSEMNVSTLELGDSALYLCASSLALAGESYEQYFGPGTRLTVT.

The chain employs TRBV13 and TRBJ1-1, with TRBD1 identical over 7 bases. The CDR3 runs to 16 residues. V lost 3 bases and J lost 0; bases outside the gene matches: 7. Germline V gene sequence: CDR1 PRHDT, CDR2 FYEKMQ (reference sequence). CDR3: CASSLQRQGLNTEAFF. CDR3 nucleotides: TGTGCCAGCAGCTTGCAACGACAGGGATTGAACACTGAAGCTTTCTTT.